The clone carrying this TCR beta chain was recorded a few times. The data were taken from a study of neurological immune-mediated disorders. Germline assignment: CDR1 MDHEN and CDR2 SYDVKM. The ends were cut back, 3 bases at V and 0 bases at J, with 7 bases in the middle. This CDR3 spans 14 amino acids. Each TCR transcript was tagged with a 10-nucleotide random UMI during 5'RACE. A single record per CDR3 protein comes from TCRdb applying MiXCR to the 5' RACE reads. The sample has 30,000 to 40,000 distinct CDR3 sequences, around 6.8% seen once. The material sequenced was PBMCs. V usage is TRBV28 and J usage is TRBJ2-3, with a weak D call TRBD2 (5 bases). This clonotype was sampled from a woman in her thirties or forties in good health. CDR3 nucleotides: TGTGCCAGCAGTTTTTCGGGGAGCACAGATACGCAGTATTTT. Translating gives CASSFSGSTDTQYF.